This T cell receptor beta chain is drawn from a study of T cell changes during pregnancy in multiple sclerosis. The CDR3 spans 18 residues. Between the trimmed V and J ends, which lost 0 bases and 1 base, there was a span of 18 bases. Per germline, CDR1 MRHNA and CDR2 SNTAGT. Here immunoSEQ multiplex PCR was the method, and the copy in TCRdb shows in-frame clones only, minus some. This sample has about 62,000 clones, with 90% to 95% found just once. Sequenced material: CD8+ T cells from peripheral blood mononuclear cells, taken in the second trimester of pregnancy. The receptor's source is a female donor with multiple sclerosis, enrolled in a pregnancy study. The chain is built from TRBV6-4 and TRBJ1-2, with TRBD1 as a possible D gene (5 bases). The CDR3 coding sequence is TGTGCCAGCAGTGACTCAGCGGGGGTTCCGGGTCATAACTATGGCTACACCTTC. This sequence encodes CASSDSAGVPGHNYGYTF.